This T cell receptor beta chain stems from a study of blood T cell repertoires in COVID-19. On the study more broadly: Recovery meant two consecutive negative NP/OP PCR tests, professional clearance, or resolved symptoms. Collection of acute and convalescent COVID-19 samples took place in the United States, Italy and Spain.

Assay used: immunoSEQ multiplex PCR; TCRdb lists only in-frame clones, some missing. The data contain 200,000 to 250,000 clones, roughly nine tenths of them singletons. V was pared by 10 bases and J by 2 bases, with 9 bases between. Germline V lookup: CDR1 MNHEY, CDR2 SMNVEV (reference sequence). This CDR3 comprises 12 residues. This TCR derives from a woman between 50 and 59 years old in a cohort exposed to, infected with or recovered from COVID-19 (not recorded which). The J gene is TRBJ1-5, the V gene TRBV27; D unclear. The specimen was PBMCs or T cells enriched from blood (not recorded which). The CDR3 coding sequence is TGTGCCACCGGGAGGGGCAATCAGCCCCAGCATTTT. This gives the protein CATGRGNQPQHF.